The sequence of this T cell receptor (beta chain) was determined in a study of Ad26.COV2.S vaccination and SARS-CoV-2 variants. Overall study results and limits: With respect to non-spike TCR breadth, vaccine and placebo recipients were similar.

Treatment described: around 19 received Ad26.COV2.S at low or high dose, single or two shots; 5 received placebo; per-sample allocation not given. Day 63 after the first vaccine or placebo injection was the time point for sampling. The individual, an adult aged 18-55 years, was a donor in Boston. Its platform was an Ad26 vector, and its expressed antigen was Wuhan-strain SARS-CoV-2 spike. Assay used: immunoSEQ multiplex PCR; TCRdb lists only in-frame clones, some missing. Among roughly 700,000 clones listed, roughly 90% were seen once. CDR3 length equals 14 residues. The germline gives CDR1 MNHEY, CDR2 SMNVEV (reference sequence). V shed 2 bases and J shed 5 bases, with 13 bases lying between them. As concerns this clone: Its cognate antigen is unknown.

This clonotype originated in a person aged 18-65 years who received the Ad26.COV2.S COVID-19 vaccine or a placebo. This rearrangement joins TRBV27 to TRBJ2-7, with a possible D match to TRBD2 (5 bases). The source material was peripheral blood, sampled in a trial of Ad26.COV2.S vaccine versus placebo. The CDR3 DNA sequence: TGTGCCAGCAGTTTAAACTTGGAGGCCCACGAGCAGTACTTC. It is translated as CASSLNLEAHEQYF.